Here is one T cell receptor (beta chain) with its context. Its antigen is not known. Healthy HIV-negative adults with no recent acute infections or vaccinations were recruited as donors. Generated by immunoSEQ multiplex PCR, the TCRdb table keeps only in-frame clones and is missing some. The sample carries approximately 2.5 million clones, 90% to 95% recorded once. The sample is drawn from a study of shared clonotypes between healthy human individuals. Study-wide points: Non-shared clonotypes had lower generation probabilities than those shared by all four donors. Naive subsets usually exceeded memory subsets in estimated richness.

The CDR3 is made up of 14 amino acids. Germline V gene lookup returns CDR1 SGHVS and CDR2 FNYEAQ. Between the trimmed V and J ends, which lost 2 bases and 4 bases, there was a span of 12 bases. Source material: naive CD4+ T cells sorted from blood. This sample's subset: CD45RA+ positively selected. The receptor comes from a young man in good health. V usage is TRBV7-6 and J usage is TRBJ2-7; weak D call: TRBD1 (5 bases). The CDR3, as DNA: TGTGCCAGCAGCTTAACTGACAGTGGGTACGAGCAGTACTTC. Protein sequence: CASSLTDSGYEQYF.